This T cell receptor beta chain was obtained from a study of esophageal squamous cell carcinoma under preoperative chemotherapy. Study details: Samples included peripheral blood T cells as well as tumor-infiltrating lymphocytes.

MiXCR, run by TCRdb on the PCR reads, gives a single entry per CDR3 protein. The sample comprises about 30,000 distinct CDR3 sequences, 49% of which are singletons, and approximately 12% rests with the top ten. Study-level results: Chemotherapy was followed by significantly higher TCR diversity in peripheral T cells only, not tumor-infiltrating lymphocytes.

Worth noting for this clonotype: Its antigen remains unidentified.

Time point here: before preoperative PTX-NDP chemotherapy. This CDR3 comprises 11 residues. Trimming took 7 bases from V and 8 from J, leaving 11 bases between them. Germline-derived CDR1 and CDR2 are MNHNS and SASEGT. J is TRBJ1-2 and V is TRBV6-1; D unclear. The receptor comes from a human donor with esophageal squamous cell carcinoma. The donor label of this sample is uncertain. Sample collection was performed from a patient given preoperative chemotherapy. In DNA form, the CDR3 reads TGTGCCAGCAACGAACAAGGAGGCTACACCTTC. This gives the protein CASNEQGGYTF.